This TCR beta chain is drawn from a study of cytomegalovirus exposure and HLA in healthy donors. With 8 bases removed from V and 0 bases from J, the gap between germline ends came to 19 bases. The CDR3 is 16 residues long. CDR1 is SNHLY, CDR2 FYNNEI, per germline. The PCR used 60 Vbeta and 13 Jbeta primers. TCRdb's copy holds only in-frame clones and misses some; the assay was immunoSEQ multiplex PCR. The table lists some 130,000 clones, around 77% of them singletons. Concerning this clone itself: The antigen remains undetermined.

Overall study results and limits: There were 150 to 200 TCR beta chains listed as cytomegalovirus-associated. Sequence variants that were highly shared formed a cluster that was likely a sequencing artifact. Later analysis suggested most CMV-associated TCR beta chains were HLA-restricted.

The donors (healthy individuals) were bone marrow donors. Sequences were obtained from PBMCs. This sequence originates from a man younger than 45 in good health. The V call is TRBV2, the J call TRBJ1-2; D not resolved. DNA for the CDR3: TGTGCCAGCCCCATCCTTGGGCAATCGCCTAACTATGGCTACACCTTC. This gives the protein CASPILGQSPNYGYTF.